The clone carrying this T cell receptor beta chain came up once. Clones were read by immunoSEQ multiplex PCR, and TCRdb kept only the in-frame ones, dropping some. The repertoire holds 50,000 to 70,000 clones, around 81% seen once, with under 3.5% in the top ten. V was shortened by 4 bases and J by 2 bases, with 8 bases between the two germline ends. Germline V gene sequence: CDR1 SEHNR, CDR2 FQNEAQ (reference sequence). The CDR3 covers 13 residues. This sample was included in a study of OX40 agonist ivuxolimab in advanced cancers. The chain joins TRBV7-9 to TRBJ1-1; D gene unclear. The sequence was obtained from an adult with an advanced solid tumor such as melanoma, head and neck, liver or kidney cancer. The input for sequencing was CD4+ or CD8+ T cells sorted from blood, taken in a trial of the OX40 agonist ivuxolimab. This CDR3 reads CASSSTQNTEAFF. The CDR3, as DNA: TGTGCCAGCAGCTCGACACAAAACACTGAAGCTTTCTTT.